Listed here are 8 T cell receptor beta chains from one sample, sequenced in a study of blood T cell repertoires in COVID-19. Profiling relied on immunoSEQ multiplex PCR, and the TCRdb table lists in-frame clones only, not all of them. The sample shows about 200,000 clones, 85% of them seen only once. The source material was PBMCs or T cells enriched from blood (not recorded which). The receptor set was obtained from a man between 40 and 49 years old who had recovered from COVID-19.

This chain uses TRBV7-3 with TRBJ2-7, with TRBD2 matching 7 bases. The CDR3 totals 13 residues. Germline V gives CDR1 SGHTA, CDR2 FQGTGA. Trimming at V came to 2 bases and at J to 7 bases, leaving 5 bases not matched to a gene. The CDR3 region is CASSLWPSGEQYF. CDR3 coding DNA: TGTGCCAGCAGCTTATGGCCTAGCGGAGAGCAGTACTTC.

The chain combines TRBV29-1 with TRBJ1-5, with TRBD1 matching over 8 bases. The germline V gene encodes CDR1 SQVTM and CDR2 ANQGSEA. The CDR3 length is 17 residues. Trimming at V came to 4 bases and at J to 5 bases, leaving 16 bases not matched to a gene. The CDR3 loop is CSVVLGQVRGSDQPQHF. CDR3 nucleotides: TGCAGCGTTGTATTGGGACAGGTGCGGGGGTCCGATCAGCCCCAGCATTTT.

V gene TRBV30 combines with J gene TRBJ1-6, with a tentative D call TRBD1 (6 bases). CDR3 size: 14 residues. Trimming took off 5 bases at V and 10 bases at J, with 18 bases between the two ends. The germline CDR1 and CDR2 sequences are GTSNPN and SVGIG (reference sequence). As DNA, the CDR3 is TGTGCCTGGCAATCCCTCCAGGGGCGATCACCCCTCCACTTT. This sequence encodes CAWQSLQGRSPLHF. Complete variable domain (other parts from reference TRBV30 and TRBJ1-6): SQTIHQWPATLVQPVGSPLSLECTVEGTSNPNLYWYRQAAGRGLQLLFYSVGIGQISSEVPQNLSASRPQDRQFILSSKKLLLSDSGFYLCAWQSLQGRSPLHFGNGTRLTVT.

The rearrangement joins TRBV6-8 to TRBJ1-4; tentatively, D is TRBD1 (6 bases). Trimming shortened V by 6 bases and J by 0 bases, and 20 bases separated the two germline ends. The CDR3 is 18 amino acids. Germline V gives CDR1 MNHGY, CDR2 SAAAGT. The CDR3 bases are TGTGCCAGCAGACTAACCAGAACAGGGACCACAACTAATGAAAAACTGTTTTTT. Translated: CASRLTRTGTTTNEKLFF.

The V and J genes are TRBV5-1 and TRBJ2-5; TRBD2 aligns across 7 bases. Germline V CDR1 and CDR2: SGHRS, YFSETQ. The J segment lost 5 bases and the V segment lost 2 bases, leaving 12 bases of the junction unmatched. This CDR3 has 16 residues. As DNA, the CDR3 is TGCGCCAGCAGCTTCGGGCGGGAGCCCCTACGGGAGACCCAGTACTTC. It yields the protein CASSFGREPLRETQYF.

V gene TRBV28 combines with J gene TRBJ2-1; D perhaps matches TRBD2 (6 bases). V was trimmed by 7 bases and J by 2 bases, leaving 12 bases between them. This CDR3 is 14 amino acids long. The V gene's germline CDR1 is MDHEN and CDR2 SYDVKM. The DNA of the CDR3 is TGTGCCAGCACTCCGAGGGAGGCCTACAATGAGCAGTTCTTC. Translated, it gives CASTPREAYNEQFF.

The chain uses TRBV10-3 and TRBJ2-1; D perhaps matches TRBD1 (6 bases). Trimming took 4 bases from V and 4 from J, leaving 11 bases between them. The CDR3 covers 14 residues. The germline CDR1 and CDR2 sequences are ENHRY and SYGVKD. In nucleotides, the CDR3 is TGTGCCATCAGTGCAGAGACAGGTTACAATGAGCAGTTCTTC. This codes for CAISAETGYNEQFF.

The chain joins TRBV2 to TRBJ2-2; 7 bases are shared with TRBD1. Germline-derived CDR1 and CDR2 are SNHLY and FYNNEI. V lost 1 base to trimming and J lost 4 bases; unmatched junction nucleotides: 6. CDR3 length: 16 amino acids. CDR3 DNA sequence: TGTGCCAGCAGTGAAGTTGACAGGGTTGGCACCGGGGAGCTGTTTTTT. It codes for CASSEVDRVGTGELFF.